A single sample is the source of the 25 T cell receptor beta chains below, sequenced in a study of tumor and adjacent non-tumor tissue in lung cancer. This sample's RNA came from whole unsorted tissue. This non-tumor lung sample came from over 3 cm beyond the tumor edge. The library came from three nested PCR rounds adapted from ARM-PCR protocols. Each CDR3 protein gets one entry after TCRdb re-called the multiplex PCR reads with MiXCR. The table records tens of thousands of distinct CDR3 sequences, more than 55% of them present only once. Input material: distant non-tumor lung tissue. The receptors shown here come from a woman aged 70-85 years with non-small cell lung cancer.

This clonotype was found once. At one end the junction does not follow the germline gene, possibly because of a read error. This chain links TRBV5-6 with TRBJ1-1; no reliable D call. CDR1 is SGHDT and CDR2 is YYEEEE in the germline V gene. The CDR3 runs to 13 residues. CDR3 region: CVSSFRSGAGAFF. CDR3 sequence (DNA): TGTGTCAGCAGCTTCCGATCGGGAGCTGGAGCTTTCTTT. The full variable domain, its missing parts supplied by reference TRBV5-6 and TRBJ1-1, is DAGVTQSPTHLIKTRGQQVTLRCSPKSGHDTVSWYQQALGQGPQFIFQYYEEEERQRGNFPDRFSGHQFPNYSSELNVNALLLGDSALYLCVSSFRSGAGAFFGQGTRLTVV.

This clonotype has a count of ten or more. This chain joins TRBV2 and TRBJ2-5, with D unresolved. Trimming cost V 7 bases and J 2 bases, with 8 bases left between them. CDR1 and CDR2 from the germline V gene are SNHLY and FYNNEI. The CDR3 totals 12 residues. The CDR3 region is CASNSHQETQYF. As DNA, the CDR3 is TGTGCCAGCAATAGCCATCAAGAGACCCAGTACTTC.

This clonotype was detected only a few times. V and J are TRBV7-9 and TRBJ2-1; 13 bases are shared with TRBD2. J gave up 7 bases and V 5 bases, and 5 bases lay outside the gene matches. This CDR3 comprises 15 residues. Germline V gene sequence: CDR1 SEHNR, CDR2 FQNEAQ (reference sequence). The CDR3: CASSAGTSGENEQFF. In nucleotides, the CDR3 is TGTGCCAGCAGCGCAGGGACTAGCGGGGAAAATGAGCAGTTCTTC.

Turning to this clonotype: As the CDR3 is not closed by the conserved phenylalanine or tryptophan, this likely results from a read error. This chain uses TRBV20-1 with TRBJ2-3; 8 positions agree with TRBD2. The CDR3 runs 18 residues. Germline-derived CDR1 and CDR2 are DFQATT and SNEGSKA (reference sequence). J was trimmed by 4 bases and V by 0 bases; bases with no gene match: 15. CDR3 in DNA: TGCAGTGCTAGAGATCGGGCTTTAGCGGGAATGTCGGCAGATACGCAGTATCTT. Amino acids: CSARDRALAGMSADTQYL.

About this clonotype: A much larger clone lies a single base off, so this may be a read error. The chain is built from TRBV20-1 and TRBJ1-5, with D perhaps matching TRBD1 (5 bases). The germline V gene encodes CDR1 DFQATT and CDR2 SNEGSKA (reference sequence). The CDR3 contains 15 residues. The CDR3 DNA reads TGCAGTGCTAGAGACGGACATACTAGCAATCAGTCCCAGCATTTT. Translated: CSARDGHTSNQSQHF.

This clonotype came up many times. The chain carries TRBV6-6 and TRBJ2-7, with D possibly matching TRBD1 (6 bases). The germline V gene encodes CDR1 MNHNY and CDR2 SVGAGI (reference sequence). This CDR3 spans 13 amino acids. V was pared by 5 bases and J by 2 bases, with 10 bases between. CDR3 coding DNA: TGTGCCAGCAGTAGACAGGCCCCCTACGAGCAGTACTTC. This codes for CASSRQAPYEQYF.

This clonotype was counted many times. The genes are TRBV7-9 and TRBJ2-7; perhaps TRBD1 as D (5 bases). Germline V gene sequence: CDR1 SEHNR, CDR2 FQNEAQ (reference sequence). The CDR3 covers 15 residues. V shed 4 bases and J shed 10 bases, with 23 bases lying between them. The DNA of the CDR3 is TGTGCCAGCAGCTCCAAGACAGCCCTCTGGTCTCCACAGTACTTC. Translation gives CASSSKTALWSPQYF.

A note on this clonotype: The junction departs from germline at one end; a sequencing error may be responsible. This sequence joins TRBV6-1 and TRBJ1-1; maybe TRBD1 (6 bases). The CDR3 has 14 residues. Looked up from germline, CDR1 is MNHNS and CDR2 is SASEGT. CDR3 in DNA: TGTGACAGCAGTGACGGACAGCTGAACACTGAAGCTTTCTTT. It encodes CDSSDGQLNTEAFF.

This clonotype occurred many times. The V and J genes are TRBV6-5 and TRBJ2-1, with a possible D match to TRBD2 (5 bases). This CDR3 has 15 residues. V was clipped by 2 bases and J by 5 bases, with 13 bases between them. Germline V gene lookup returns CDR1 MNHEY and CDR2 SVGAGI. CDR3 DNA sequence: TGTGCCAGCAGTTACACCTCCGGAGGAGACAATGAGCAGTTCTTC. Its translation: CASSYTSGGDNEQFF.

To note about this clonotype: One end of the junction fails to match germline, which may point to a read error. This rearrangement joins TRBV29-1 to TRBJ1-2; the D gene is possibly TRBD1 (6 bases). This CDR3 region has 12 residues. CDR1 is SQVTM and CDR2 is ANQGSEA in the germline V gene. The chain's CDR3 is CSVEDSPYDYTF. In nucleotides, the CDR3 is TGCAGCGTTGAGGACAGCCCATATGACTACACCTTC.

About this clonotype: A much larger clone differs by one base, so this may be a read error. The genes are TRBV5-8 and TRBJ2-1, with 11 bases that match TRBD2. The CDR3 extends over 15 amino acids. The germline CDR1 and CDR2 sequences are SGHTS and YDEGEE. V dropped 7 bases and J dropped 4; count of bases not matched to a gene: 7. The CDR3 spells CASCSRTSGYNEQFF. CDR3 bases: TGTGCCAGCTGCTCCAGGACTAGCGGGTACAATGAGCAGTTCTTC.

A word on this clonotype: Its ends do not fully match the called genes, so a read error is possible. The chain is built from TRBV12-3 or TRBV12-4 and TRBJ1-6, with D uncertain. The CDR3 contains 15 residues. The CDR3 sequence is CASSLTWEINSPLHF. The CDR3 bases are TGTGCGAGCAGTTTAACCTGGGAGATTAATTCACCCCTCCACTTT.

Concerning this clonotype: A much larger clone lies one base from this, so it may be a read error. The gene calls are TRBV5-6 and TRBJ2-2, with D possibly being TRBD2 (6 bases). This CDR3 region has 14 residues. V lost 5 bases and J 3 bases, leaving 11 bases between the germline ends. The germline gives CDR1 SGHDT, CDR2 YYEEEE. The CDR3 nucleotides read TGTGCCAGCAGTAGACTAGGGGACACCGGGGAGCTGTTTTTT. Residues: CASSRLGDTGELFF.

The CDR3 loop is CASSYSIGGRYEQYF. DNA for the CDR3: TGTGCCAGCAGTTACTCGATTGGCGGGAGATACGAGCAGTACTTC. V and J are TRBV6-2 or TRBV6-3 and TRBJ2-7; 7 bases line up with TRBD2. J lost 4 bases, V lost 0 bases, and 6 bases had no gene match. Germline V gives CDR1 MNHEY, CDR2 SVGEGT. This CDR3 is built from 15 residues.

J is TRBJ1-4 and V is TRBV7-8; D call uncertain. CDR3 size: 13 residues. Between the trimmed V and J ends, which lost 3 bases and 12 bases, there was a span of 14 bases. Per the germline V gene, CDR1 is SGHVS and CDR2 is FQNEAQ. The CDR3 here is CASSLNSAVELFF. The CDR3 nucleotides read TGTGCCAGCAGCTTGAACAGTGCGGTGGAACTGTTTTTT.

A remark on this clonotype: The conserved closing phenylalanine or tryptophan is absent in this CDR3, likely reflecting a read error. J is TRBJ2-5 and V is TRBV4-1, with no clear D. The germline V gene encodes CDR1 MGHRA and CDR2 YSYEKL. The CDR3 is 20 residues long. The V end was cut by 1 base, the J end by 1 base, with 25 bases between. CDR3 sequence reads: CASSQGRGLVGNVGQETQYL. The CDR3 DNA follows: TGCGCCAGCAGCCAAGGGAGAGGCCTAGTGGGAAATGTTGGCCAAGAGACCCAGTACCTC.

This clonotype was seen a single time. An end of the junction does not agree with germline; a read error may underlie this. The chain recombines TRBV5-4 with TRBJ1-2; tentative D call: TRBD1 (6 bases). This CDR3 contains 15 residues. Per the germline V gene, CDR1 is SGHNT and CDR2 is YYREEE (reference sequence). The CDR3 spells CASSLGGPGVDGCTF. The CDR3 DNA follows: TGTGCCAGCAGCTTGGGGGGGCCAGGAGTGGATGGCTGCACCTTC.

This clonotype was seen only a few times. Being one base from a much bigger clone, this may be a read error. V is TRBV2 and J is TRBJ1-6, with D possibly matching TRBD1 (6 bases). V was pared by 7 bases and J by 0 bases, with 10 bases between. The CDR3 is 15 amino acids. The V gene's germline CDR1 is SNHLY and CDR2 FYNNEI. The CDR3 sequence is CASIGQSSYNSPLHF. CDR3 sequence (DNA): TGTGCCAGCATTGGACAGAGCTCCTATAATTCACCCCTCCACTTT.

A note on this clonotype: This may come from a read error, since a much larger clone is one base off. This sequence joins TRBV20-1 and TRBJ2-3, with a tentative D call TRBD2 (7 bases). Germline CDR1 is DFQATT and CDR2 is SNEGSKA (reference sequence). There are 14 residues in the CDR3. The CDR3 region is CSASTGGRTDAQYF. The CDR3 nucleotides read TGCAGTGCTAGCACCGGGGGGCGCACAGATGCGCAGTATTTT.

Note on this clonotype: One junction end disagrees with the germline gene, perhaps due to a read error. The chain joins TRBV6-1 to TRBJ2-1; 8 bases match TRBD1. The CDR3 length is 14 residues. The germline CDR1 and CDR2 sequences are MNHNS and SASEGT. CDR3 DNA sequence: TGTGCCAGGAGTAAGACAGGGGCGAACGATGAGCAGTCCTTC. The encoded protein is CARSKTGANDEQSF.

For this clonotype: The junction and the germline gene differ at one end; a read error may be behind it. This CDR3 reads CANSVDSRNTIYF. CDR3 coding DNA: TGTGCCAACAGTGTTGACAGCAGAAACACCATATATTTT. The J gene is TRBJ1-3, the V gene TRBV6-1; possibly TRBD1 for D (5 bases). Germline CDR1 and CDR2: MNHNS and SASEGT. There are 13 residues in the CDR3.

The table lists this clonotype with many counts. J is TRBJ2-7 and V is TRBV5-1; tentatively, D is TRBD1 or TRBD2 (5 bases each). This CDR3 spans 16 amino acids. Germline V CDR1 and CDR2: SGHRS, YFSETQ. V shed 0 bases and J shed 2 bases, with 15 bases lying between them. CDR3 sequence reads: CASSLADGTAPYEQYF. In nucleotides, the CDR3 is TGCGCCAGCAGCTTGGCCGACGGGACGGCGCCCTACGAGCAGTACTTC. Complete variable domain (other parts from reference TRBV5-1 and TRBJ2-7): KAGVTQTPRYLIKTRGQQVTLSCSPISGHRSVSWYQQTPGQGLQFLFEYFSETQRNKGNFPGRFSGRQFSNSRSEMNVSTLELGDSALYLCASSLADGTAPYEQYFGPGTRLTVT.

Turning to this clonotype: The CDR3 end shows no conserved phenylalanine or tryptophan, and so a read error is likely. This sequence joins TRBV10-3 and TRBJ2-7; TRBD1 aligns across 7 bases. Trimming took 6 bases from V and 7 from J; bases not matched to a gene: 21. Looked up from germline, CDR1 is ENHRY and CDR2 is SYGVKD. This CDR3 has 17 residues. The CDR3 sequence: CAISNTAGQAEGGEQYL. The DNA for the CDR3 is TGTGCCATCAGCAACACTGCCGGACAGGCCGAAGGGGGTGAGCAGTACTTA.

In regard to this clonotype: A much larger clone lies a single base off, so this may be a read error. The CDR3 region is CSARDRKRALYKQYF. The CDR3 DNA sequence: TGCAGTGCTAGAGATCGCAAGCGGGCCTTATACAAGCAGTACTTC. The V and J genes are TRBV20-1 and TRBJ2-7, with D tentatively TRBD2 (6 bases). Looked up from germline, CDR1 is DFQATT and CDR2 is SNEGSKA (reference sequence). V lost 0 bases and J lost 8, with 20 bases in between. The CDR3 consists of 15 residues.

The chain joins TRBV15 to TRBJ1-5; D call uncertain. This CDR3 has 15 residues. The V end was cut by 3 bases, the J end by 1 base, with 10 bases between. Germline V gives CDR1 LNHNV, CDR2 YYDKDF (reference sequence). CDR3 protein: CATSSFRSSNQPQHF. Written as DNA, the CDR3 is TGTGCCACCAGCAGCTTTCGGAGCAGCAATCAGCCCCAGCATTTT.